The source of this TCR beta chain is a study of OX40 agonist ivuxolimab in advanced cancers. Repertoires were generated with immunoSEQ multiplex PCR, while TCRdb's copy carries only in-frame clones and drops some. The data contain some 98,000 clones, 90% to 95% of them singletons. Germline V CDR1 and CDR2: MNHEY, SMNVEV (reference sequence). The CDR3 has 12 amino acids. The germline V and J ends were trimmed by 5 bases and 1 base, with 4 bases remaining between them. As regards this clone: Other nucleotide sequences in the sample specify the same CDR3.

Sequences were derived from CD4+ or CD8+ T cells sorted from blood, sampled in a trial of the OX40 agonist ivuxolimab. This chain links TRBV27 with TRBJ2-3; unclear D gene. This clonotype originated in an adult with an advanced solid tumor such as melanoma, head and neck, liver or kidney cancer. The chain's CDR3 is CASSGRTDTQYF. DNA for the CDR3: TGTGCCAGCAGTGGTCGCACAGATACGCAGTATTTT.